The TCR beta chain described here comes from a study of T cell responses to AZD1222 COVID-19 vaccine. This table comes from immunoSEQ multiplex PCR, and its TCRdb copy is limited to in-frame clones, with some not included. The sample gives about 190,000 clones, approximately 94% of which show up once; 7.5% to 10% is in the top ten. This CDR3 has 13 residues. V was clipped by 8 bases and J by 5 bases; unmatched bases: 6. The clonotype was recovered from an adult in good health. J is TRBJ2-1 and V is TRBV12-3 or TRBV12-4, with 7 bases lining up with TRBD2. Sample: peripheral blood, taken on day 0 of AZD1222 vaccination. This CDR3 reads CASCRDYHNEQFF. The CDR3 region has the DNA TGTGCCAGCTGCCGGGACTACCACAATGAGCAGTTCTTC.